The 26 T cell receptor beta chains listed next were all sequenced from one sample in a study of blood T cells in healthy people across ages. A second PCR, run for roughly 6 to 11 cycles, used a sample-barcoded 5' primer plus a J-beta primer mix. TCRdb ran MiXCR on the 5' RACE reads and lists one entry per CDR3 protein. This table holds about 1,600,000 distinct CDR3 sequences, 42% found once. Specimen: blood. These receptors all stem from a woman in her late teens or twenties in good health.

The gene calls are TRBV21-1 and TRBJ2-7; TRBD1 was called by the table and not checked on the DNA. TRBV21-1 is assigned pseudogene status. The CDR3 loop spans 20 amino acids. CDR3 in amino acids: CASSKGDRDGVVDTHYEQYF. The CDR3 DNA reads TGTGCCAGCAGCAAAGGCGACAGGGATGGTGTGGTTGATACTCACTACGAGCAGTACTTC.

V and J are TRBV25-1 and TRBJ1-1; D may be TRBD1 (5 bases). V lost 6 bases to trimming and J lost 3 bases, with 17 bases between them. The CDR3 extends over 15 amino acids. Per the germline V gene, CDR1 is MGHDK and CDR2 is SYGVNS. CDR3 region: CASRPATGPYTEAFF. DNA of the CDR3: TGTGCCAGCAGACCCGCCACGGGGCCTTACACTGAAGCTTTCTTT. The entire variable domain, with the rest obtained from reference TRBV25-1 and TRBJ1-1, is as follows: EADIYQTPRYLVIGTGKKITLECSQTMGHDKMYWYQQDPGMELHLIHYSYGVNSTEKGDLSSESTVSRIRTEHFPLTLESARPSHTSQYLCASRPATGPYTEAFFGQGTRLTVV.

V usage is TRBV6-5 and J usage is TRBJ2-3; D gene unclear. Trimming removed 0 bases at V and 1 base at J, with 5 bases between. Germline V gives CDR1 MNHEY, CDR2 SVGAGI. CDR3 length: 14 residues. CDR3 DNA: TGTGCCAGCAGTTACTCTGTGGGCACAGATACGCAGTATTTT. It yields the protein CASSYSVGTDTQYF.

CDR3 nucleotides: TGCAGTGCTAGGGCAGTGGTCGCCACAGATACGCAGTATTTT. Its protein product is CSARAVVATDTQYF. This sequence joins TRBV20-1 and TRBJ2-3; D gene uncertain. The ends were cut back, 3 bases at V and 2 bases at J, with 12 bases in the middle. CDR1 DFQATT and CDR2 SNEGSKA come from the germline V gene (reference sequence). The CDR3 is 14 residues long.

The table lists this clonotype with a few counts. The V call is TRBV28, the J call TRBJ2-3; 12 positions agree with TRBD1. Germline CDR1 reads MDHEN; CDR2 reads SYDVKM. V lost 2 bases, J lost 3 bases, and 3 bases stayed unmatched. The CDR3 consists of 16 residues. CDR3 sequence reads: CASSLGDRGLTDTQYF. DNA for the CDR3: TGTGCCAGCAGTTTAGGGGACAGGGGGCTGACAGATACGCAGTATTTT.

The CDR3 DNA reads TGTGCCAGCAGCCCTCGGCCCATGGACAGCGGTACGCAGTATTTT. Encoded protein: CASSPRPMDSGTQYF. The J gene is TRBJ2-3, the V gene TRBV7-2; a possible D gene is TRBD1 (6 bases). Germline V gene lookup returns CDR1 SGHTA and CDR2 FQGNSA. The CDR3 covers 15 residues. Trimming stripped 5 bases from V and 8 bases from J, with 20 bases between.

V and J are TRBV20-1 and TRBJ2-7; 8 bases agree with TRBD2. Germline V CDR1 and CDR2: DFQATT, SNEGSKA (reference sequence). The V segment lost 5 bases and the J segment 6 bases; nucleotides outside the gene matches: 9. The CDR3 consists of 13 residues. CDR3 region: CSAPPGSGVEQYF. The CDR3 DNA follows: TGCAGTGCTCCCCCGGGTAGCGGGGTCGAGCAGTACTTC.

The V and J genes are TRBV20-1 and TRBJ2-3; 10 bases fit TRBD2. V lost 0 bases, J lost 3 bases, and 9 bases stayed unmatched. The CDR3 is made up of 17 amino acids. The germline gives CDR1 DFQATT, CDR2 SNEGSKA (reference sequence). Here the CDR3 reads CSARESGGAGFTDTQYF. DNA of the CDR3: TGCAGTGCTAGAGAAAGCGGGGGGGCCGGTTTTACAGATACGCAGTATTTT.

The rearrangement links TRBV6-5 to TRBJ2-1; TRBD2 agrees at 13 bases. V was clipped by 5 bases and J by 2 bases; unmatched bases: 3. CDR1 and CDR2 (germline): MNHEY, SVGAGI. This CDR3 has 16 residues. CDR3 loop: CASSRTSGSTYNEQFF. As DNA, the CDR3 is TGTGCCAGCAGTCGGACTAGCGGGAGTACCTACAATGAGCAGTTCTTC.

The chain's CDR3 is CASSASGGAPYGYTF. CDR3 nucleotide sequence: TGTGCCAGCAGTGCTTCCGGGGGCGCTCCCTATGGCTACACCTTC. V and J are TRBV2 and TRBJ1-2; perhaps TRBD1 as D (6 bases). The ends were cut back, 4 bases at V and 4 bases at J, with 16 bases in the middle. CDR3 length: 15 residues. Germline CDR1 and CDR2: SNHLY and FYNNEI. The full variable domain, rest sourced from reference TRBV2 and TRBJ1-2, is EPEVTQTPSHQVTQMGQEVILRCVPISNHLYFYWYRQILGQKVEFLVSFYNNEISEKSEIFDDQFSVERPDGSNFTLKIRSTKLEDSAMYFCASSASGGAPYGYTFGSGTRLTVV.

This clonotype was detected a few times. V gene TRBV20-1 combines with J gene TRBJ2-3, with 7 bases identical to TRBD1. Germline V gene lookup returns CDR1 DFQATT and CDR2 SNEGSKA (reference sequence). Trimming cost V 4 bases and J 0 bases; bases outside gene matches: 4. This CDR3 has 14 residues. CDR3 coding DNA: TGCAGTGCTACCCGGGACAGTAGCACAGATACGCAGTATTTT. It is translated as CSATRDSSTDTQYF.

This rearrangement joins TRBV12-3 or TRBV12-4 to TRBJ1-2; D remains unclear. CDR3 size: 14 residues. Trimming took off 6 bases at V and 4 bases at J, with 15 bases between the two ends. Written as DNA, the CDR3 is TGTGCCAGCAGACCGTCCGTCAGCCTCTATGGCTACACCTTC. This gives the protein CASRPSVSLYGYTF.

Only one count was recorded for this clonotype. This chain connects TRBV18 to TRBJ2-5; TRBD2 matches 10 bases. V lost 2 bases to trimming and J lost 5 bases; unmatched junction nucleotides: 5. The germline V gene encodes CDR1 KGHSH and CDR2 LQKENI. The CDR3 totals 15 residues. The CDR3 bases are TGTGCCAGCTCACCAGCTAGCGGGAGTGTGGAGACCCAGTACTTC. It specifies CASSPASGSVETQYF.

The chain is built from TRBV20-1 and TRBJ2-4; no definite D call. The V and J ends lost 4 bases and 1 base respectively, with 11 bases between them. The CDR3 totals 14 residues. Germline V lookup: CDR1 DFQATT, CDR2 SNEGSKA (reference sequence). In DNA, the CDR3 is TGCAGTGCTACCCCGAAGTTTGCCAAAAACATTCAGTACTTC. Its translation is CSATPKFAKNIQYF.

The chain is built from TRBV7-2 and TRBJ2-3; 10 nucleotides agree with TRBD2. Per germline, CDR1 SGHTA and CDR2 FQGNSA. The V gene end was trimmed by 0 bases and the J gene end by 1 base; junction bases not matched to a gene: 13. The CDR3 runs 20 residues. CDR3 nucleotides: TGTGCCAGCAGCTTAGCGCCTAGCGGGGGTAAAGAGTGGGGCACAGATACGCAGTATTTT. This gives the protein CASSLAPSGGKEWGTDTQYF.

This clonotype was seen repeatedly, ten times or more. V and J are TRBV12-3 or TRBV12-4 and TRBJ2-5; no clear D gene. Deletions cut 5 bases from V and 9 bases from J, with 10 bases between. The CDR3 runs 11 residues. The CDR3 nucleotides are TGTGCCAGCAGTAGAGGTGGGCCCCAGTACTTC. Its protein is CASSRGGPQYF.

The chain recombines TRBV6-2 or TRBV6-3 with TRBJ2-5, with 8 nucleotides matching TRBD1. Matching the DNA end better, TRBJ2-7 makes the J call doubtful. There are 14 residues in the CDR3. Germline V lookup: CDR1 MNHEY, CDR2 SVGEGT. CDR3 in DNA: TGTGCCAGCAGAAACCGGGACAGGTTCTACGAGCAGTACTTC. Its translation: CASRNRDRFYEQYF.

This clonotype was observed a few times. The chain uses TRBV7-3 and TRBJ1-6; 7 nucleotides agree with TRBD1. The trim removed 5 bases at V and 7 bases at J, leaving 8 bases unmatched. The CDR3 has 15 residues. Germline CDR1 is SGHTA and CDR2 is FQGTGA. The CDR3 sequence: CASSPGGTGNSPLHF. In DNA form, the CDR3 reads TGTGCCAGCAGCCCAGGGGGGACGGGGAATTCACCCCTCCACTTT.

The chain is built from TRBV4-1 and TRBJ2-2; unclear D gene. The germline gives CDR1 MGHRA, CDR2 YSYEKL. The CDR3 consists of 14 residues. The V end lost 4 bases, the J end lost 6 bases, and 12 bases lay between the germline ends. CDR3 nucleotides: TGCGCCAGCAGCCGATACTGGCTACCCGGGGAGCTGTTTTTT. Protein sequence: CASSRYWLPGELFF.

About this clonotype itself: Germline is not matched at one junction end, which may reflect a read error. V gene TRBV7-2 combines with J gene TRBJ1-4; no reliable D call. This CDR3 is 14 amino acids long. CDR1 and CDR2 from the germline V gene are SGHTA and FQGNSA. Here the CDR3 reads CVSSLDAFSEKLFF. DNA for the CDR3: TGTGTCAGCAGCTTAGACGCATTCTCTGAAAAACTGTTTTTT.

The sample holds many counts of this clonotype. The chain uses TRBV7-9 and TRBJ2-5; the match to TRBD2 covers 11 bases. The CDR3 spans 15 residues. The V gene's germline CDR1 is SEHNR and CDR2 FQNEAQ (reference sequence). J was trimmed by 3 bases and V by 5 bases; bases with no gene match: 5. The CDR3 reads CASSPGTSGKETQYF. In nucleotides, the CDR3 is TGTGCCAGCAGCCCCGGGACTAGCGGAAAAGAGACCCAGTACTTC.

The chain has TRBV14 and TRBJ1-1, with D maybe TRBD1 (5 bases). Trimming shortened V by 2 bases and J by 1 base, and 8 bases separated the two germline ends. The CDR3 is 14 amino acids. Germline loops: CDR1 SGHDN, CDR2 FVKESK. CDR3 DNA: TGTGCCAGCAGCCAACAGGGACCGAACACTGAAGCTTTCTTT. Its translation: CASSQQGPNTEAFF.

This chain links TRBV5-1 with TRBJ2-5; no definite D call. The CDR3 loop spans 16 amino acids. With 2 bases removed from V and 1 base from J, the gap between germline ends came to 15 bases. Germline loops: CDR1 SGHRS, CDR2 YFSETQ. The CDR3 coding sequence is TGCGCCAGCAGCTTCGGTGGTGGACGGACCCAAGAGACCCAGTACTTC. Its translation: CASSFGGGRTQETQYF.

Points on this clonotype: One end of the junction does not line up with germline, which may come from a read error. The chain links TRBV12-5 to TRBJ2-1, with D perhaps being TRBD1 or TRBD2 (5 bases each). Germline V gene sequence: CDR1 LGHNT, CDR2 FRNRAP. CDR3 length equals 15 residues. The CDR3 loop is CASGPGLTNYNERYF. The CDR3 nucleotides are TGTGCTAGTGGTCCGGGGCTGACTAACTACAATGAGCGGTACTTC.

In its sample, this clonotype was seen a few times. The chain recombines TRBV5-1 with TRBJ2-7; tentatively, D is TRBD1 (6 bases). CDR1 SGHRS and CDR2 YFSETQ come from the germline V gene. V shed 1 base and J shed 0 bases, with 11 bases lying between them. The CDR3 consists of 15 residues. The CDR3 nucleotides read TGCGCCAGCAGCTTGAACAGGGAGAACTCCTACGAGCAGTACTTC. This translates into CASSLNRENSYEQYF.

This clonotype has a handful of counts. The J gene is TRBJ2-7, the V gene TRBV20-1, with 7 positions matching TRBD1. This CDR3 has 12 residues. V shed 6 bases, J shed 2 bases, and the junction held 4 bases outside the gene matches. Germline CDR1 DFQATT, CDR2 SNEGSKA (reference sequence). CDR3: CSARGLTYEQYF. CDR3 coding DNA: TGCAGTGCGAGGGGGCTTACCTACGAGCAGTACTTC.